This TCR beta chain was sequenced for a study of blood T cell repertoires in COVID-19. Germline V lookup: CDR1 LNHDA, CDR2 SQIVND (reference sequence). The CDR3 loop spans 13 amino acids. Unmatched junction bases numbered 3, after V lost 4 bases and J lost 4 bases. Profiled with immunoSEQ multiplex PCR; TCRdb holds only in-frame clones, not every one. The sample contains about 210,000 clones, more than 70% of which appear only once. V is TRBV19 and J is TRBJ2-7; TRBD2 agrees at 8 bases. Sequencing was performed on PBMCs or T cells enriched from blood (not recorded which). The TCR originated in a man aged 30-40 years with acute COVID-19. The CDR3 nucleotides are TGTGCCAGTAGTAGTACTAGCGGATACGAGCAGTACTTC. Encoded protein: CASSSTSGYEQYF.